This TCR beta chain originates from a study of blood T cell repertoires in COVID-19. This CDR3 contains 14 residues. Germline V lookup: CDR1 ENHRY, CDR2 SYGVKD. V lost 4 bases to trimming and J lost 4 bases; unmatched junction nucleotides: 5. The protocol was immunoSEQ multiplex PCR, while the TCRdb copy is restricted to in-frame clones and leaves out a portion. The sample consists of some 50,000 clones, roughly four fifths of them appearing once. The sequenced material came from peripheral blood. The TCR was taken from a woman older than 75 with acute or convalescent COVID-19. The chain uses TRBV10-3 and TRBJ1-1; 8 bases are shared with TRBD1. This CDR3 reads CAISAQGGSTEAFF. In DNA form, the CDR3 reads TGTGCCATCAGTGCACAGGGGGGTAGCACTGAAGCTTTCTTT.